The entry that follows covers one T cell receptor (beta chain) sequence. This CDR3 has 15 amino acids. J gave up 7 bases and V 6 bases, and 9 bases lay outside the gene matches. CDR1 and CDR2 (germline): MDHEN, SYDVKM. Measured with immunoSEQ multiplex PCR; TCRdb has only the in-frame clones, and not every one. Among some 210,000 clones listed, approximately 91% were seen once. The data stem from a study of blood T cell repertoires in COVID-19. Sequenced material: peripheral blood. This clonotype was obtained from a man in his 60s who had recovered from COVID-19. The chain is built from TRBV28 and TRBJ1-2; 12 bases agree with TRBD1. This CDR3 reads CASRRTGTGGSGYTF. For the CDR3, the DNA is TGTGCCAGCAGACGTACCGGGACAGGGGGCTCTGGCTACACCTTC.